This T cell receptor (beta chain) comes out of a study of CD8+ T cells in alopecia areata (dated by TCRdb to 2017 to 2018). Some background on the complete study: The treated patients took part in an open-label pilot trial in which moderate-to-severe alopecia areata was treated with oral tofacitinib at 5 to 10 mg twice daily. In humans, TCRbeta sequencing was performed on scalp tissue and on sorted CD4+ and CD8+ peripheral blood T cells from healthy controls and from patients with patchy or totalis/universalis alopecia areata. Clonality in the scalp was compared among normal scalp (n=4), patchy alopecia areata scalp (n=8), and alopecia totalis/universalis scalp (n=8). RNA was obtained with the PAXgene miRNA kit for fixed scalp, the miRNeasy kit for PBMCs, and the RNeasy kit for mouse skin. For the treated patients, the SALT score, which quantifies what percentage of scalp surface area is affected, served as the measure of disease severity. Tofacitinib was given for 6 to 18 months, followed by 6 months of follow-up off drug to assess delayed response and recurrence. Patients on tofacitinib were biopsied at baseline and after 4 and 24 weeks of treatment, and several of the patients also had a later scalp biopsy. TCRbeta CDR3 regions were amplified by immunoSEQ multiplex PCR with 35 Vbeta forward and 13 Jbeta reverse primers. High-throughput TCRbeta sequencing was used to examine T cell clonal expansion in alopecia areata in both the C3H/HeJ mouse model and human patients.

On this clone itself: The specificity of this receptor is unknown. No base quality information exists; no much larger clone differs at one position.

The method was the immunoSEQ multiplex PCR assay. To provide template for TCR sequencing, every sample had RNA extracted and reverse transcribed into cDNA. SuperScript III was used to make first-strand cDNA, primed with a 2:1 mix of oligo-dT and random hexamers. Amplification bias was assessed with a synthetic immune receptor repertoire, and residual bias was removed computationally. As for the authors' bioinformatics: Raw reads were preprocessed for error removal, and CDR3 was defined according to IMGT conventions as running from the conserved cysteine to phenylalanine. Clonality was computed by normalizing Shannon entropy by log2 of the number of productive unique TCRs and subtracting the result from 1. Whether scalp clones were CD4 or CD8 was inferred by matching scalp TCRbeta sequences against CD4 and CD8 repertoires sorted from blood. The immuneACCESS repertoire file appears here via TCRdb, limited to in-frame rearrangements. These files lack a portion of the clones; in checked studies, under half of the deficit traces to unresolved V genes, and the cause of the others is not known. V and J calls and clone size are as listed in that table; D and trimming were resolved from the DNA. The sample data list some 200,000 clones, and about 40% of these were observed just once. Around 2.5% of the sample goes to the ten largest clones.

Overall study results and their limits: With tofacitinib, both scalp clonality and the number of expanded CD8+ clones among the top 100 scalp clones went down significantly. Many expanded lesional clones were found to persist in scalp and blood during tofacitinib treatment, and relapse after treatment cessation may be partly explained by this persistence. TCR sequences shared between patients were less clear than in mice, possibly partly because of HLA diversity in the patient population. Higher clonality and more expanded CD8+ clones were observed in lesional scalp than in normal scalp, particularly in alopecia totalis/universalis, a finding suggestive of antigenic drive. Unlike mouse skin, which is dominated by gammadelta T cells, normal human skin has resident alphabeta T cells that are also sequenced, and this complicates analysis of the scalp TCR repertoire. The treated cohort was small, with a single nonresponder, so links between baseline CD8+ expansion and response need larger studies.

Per the publication, the treatment or condition label means: oral pan-JAK inhibitor, 5-10 mg twice daily. Peripheral blood and lesional scalp punch biopsies were obtained from patients with alopecia areata. PBMCs were isolated by density centrifugation and stained for CD3, CD4 and CD8, after which CD4+ and CD8+ T cells were sorted on a FACSAria. Based on the germline V gene, the CDR1 and CDR2 sequences are SGHTA and FQGNSA. The CDR3 holds 18 amino acids from the cysteine to the phenylalanine. The read is trimmed to its CDR3 DNA, 54 bases read in frame from base 1. The junction shows trimming of 3 bases on V and 7 bases on J, and the gene matches do not reach 13 bases of it.

Recombination linked TRBV7-2 to TRBJ2-4; the junction holds 12 bases that match TRBD2. The sample here was CD4+ T cells sorted from blood, taken at approximately week 37, from a patient treated with tofacitinib. This receptor was obtained from a human donor with alopecia areata. The bases read TGTGCCAGCAGCTTTGATACCTCGACTAGCGGGAGAGGGAACATTCAGTACTTC. It translates as CASSFDTSTSGRGNIQYF.